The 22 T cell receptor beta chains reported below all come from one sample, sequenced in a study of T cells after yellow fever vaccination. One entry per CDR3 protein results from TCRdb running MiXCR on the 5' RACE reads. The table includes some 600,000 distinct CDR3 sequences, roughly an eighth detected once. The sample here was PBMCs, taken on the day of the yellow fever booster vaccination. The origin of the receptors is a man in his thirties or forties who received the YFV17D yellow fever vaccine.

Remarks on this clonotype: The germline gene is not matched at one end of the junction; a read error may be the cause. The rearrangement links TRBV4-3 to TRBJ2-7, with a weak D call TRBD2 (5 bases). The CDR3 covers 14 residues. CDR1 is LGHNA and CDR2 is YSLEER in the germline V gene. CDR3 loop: CASSQDSGLAPVGF. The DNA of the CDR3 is TGCGCCAGCAGCCAAGATTCGGGTCTAGCACCCGTAGGCTTC.

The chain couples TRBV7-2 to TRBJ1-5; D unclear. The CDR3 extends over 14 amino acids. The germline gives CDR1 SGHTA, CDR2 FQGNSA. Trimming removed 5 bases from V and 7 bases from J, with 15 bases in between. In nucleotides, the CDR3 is TGTGCCAGCAGCCTCGTTCGGGGAATGCAGCCCCAGCATTTT. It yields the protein CASSLVRGMQPQHF.

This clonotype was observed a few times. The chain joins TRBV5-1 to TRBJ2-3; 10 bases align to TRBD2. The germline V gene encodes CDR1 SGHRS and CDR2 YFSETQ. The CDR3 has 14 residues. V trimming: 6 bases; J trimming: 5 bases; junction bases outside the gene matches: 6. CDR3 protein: CASNPLAGEDTQYF. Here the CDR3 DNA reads TGCGCCAGCAACCCGCTAGCGGGAGAAGATACGCAGTATTTT.

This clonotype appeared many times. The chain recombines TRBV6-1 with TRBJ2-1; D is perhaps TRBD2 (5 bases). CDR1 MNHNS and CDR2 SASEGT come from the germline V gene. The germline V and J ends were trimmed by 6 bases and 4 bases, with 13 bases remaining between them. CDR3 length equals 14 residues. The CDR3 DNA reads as TGTGCCAGCAGAACAAGCGAGGGATACAATGAGCAGTTCTTC. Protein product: CASRTSEGYNEQFF.

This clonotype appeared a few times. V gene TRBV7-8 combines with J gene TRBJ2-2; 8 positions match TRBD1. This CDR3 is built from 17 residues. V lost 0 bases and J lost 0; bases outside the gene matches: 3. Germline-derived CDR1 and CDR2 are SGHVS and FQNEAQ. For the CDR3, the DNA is TGTGCCAGCAGCTTAGCCGGGACAGGAGCGAACACCGGGGAGCTGTTTTTT. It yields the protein CASSLAGTGANTGELFF.

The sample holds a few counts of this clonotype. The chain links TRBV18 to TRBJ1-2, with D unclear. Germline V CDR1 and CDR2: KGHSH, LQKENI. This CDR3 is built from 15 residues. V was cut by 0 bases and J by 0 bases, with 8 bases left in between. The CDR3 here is CASSPPDGTNYGYTF. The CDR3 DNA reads TGTGCCAGCTCACCACCGGACGGTACTAACTATGGCTACACCTTC.

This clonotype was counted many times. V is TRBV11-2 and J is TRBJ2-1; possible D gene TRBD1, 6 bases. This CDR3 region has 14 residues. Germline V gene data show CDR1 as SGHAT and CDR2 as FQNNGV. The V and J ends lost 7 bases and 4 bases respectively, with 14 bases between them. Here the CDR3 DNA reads TGTGCCAGCAAAATCGGGACACCATACAATGAGCAGTTCTTC. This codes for CASKIGTPYNEQFF.

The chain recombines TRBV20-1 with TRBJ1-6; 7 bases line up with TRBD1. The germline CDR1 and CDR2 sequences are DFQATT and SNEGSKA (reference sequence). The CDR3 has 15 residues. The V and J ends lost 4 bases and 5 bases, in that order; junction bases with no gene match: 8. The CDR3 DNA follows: TGCAGTGCTACTGGAGGGACAGATAATAATTCACCCCTCCACTTT. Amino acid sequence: CSATGGTDNNSPLHF.

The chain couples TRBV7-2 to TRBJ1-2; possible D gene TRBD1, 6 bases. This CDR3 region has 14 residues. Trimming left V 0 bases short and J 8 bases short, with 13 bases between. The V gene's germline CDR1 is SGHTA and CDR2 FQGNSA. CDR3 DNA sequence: TGTGCCAGCAGCTTAGCGACGGGGGCTGGGGGCTACACCTTC. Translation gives CASSLATGAGGYTF. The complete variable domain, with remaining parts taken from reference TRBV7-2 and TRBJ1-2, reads GAGVSQSPSNKVTEKGKDVELRCDPISGHTALYWYRQSLGQGLEFLIYFQGNSAPDKSGLPSDRFSAERTGGSVSTLTIQRTQQEDSAVYLCASSLATGAGGYTFGSGTRLTVV.

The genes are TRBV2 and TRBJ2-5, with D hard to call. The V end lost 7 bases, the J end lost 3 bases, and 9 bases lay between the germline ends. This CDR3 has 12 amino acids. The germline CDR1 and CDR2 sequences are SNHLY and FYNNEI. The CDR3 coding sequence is TGTGCCAGCAACACCTACAAAGAGACCCAGTACTTC. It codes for CASNTYKETQYF. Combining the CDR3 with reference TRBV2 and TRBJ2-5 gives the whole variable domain EPEVTQTPSHQVTQMGQEVILRCVPISNHLYFYWYRQILGQKVEFLVSFYNNEISEKSEIFDDQFSVERPDGSNFTLKIRSTKLEDSAMYFCASNTYKETQYFGPGTRLLVL.

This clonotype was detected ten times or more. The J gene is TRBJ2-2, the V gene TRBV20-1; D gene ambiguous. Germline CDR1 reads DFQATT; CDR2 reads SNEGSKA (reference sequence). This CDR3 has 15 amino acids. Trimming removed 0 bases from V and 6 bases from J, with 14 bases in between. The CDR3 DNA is TGCAGTGCTAGAGATGTCACTACAAGGGCCGGGGAGCTGTTTTTT. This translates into CSARDVTTRAGELFF.

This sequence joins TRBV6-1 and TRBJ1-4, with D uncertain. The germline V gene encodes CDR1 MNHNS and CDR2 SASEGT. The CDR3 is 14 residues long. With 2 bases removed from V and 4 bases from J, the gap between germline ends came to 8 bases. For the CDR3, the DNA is TGTGCCAGCAGTGAATCGGTTGGTAATGAAAAACTGTTTTTT. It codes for CASSESVGNEKLFF.

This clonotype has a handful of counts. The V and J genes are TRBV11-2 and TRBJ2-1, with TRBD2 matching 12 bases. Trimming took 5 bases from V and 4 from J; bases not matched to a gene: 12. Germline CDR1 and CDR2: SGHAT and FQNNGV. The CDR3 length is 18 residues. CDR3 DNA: TGTGCCAGCAGCCCAGGAACTAGCGGGAGGCCCCCATACAATGAGCAGTTCTTC. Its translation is CASSPGTSGRPPYNEQFF.

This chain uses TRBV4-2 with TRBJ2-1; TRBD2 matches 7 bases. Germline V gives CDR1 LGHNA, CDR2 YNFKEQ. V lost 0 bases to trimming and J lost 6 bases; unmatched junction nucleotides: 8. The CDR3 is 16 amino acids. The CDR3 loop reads CASSQEWGGGLNEQFF. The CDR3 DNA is TGTGCCAGCAGCCAAGAATGGGGGGGAGGACTCAATGAGCAGTTCTTC.

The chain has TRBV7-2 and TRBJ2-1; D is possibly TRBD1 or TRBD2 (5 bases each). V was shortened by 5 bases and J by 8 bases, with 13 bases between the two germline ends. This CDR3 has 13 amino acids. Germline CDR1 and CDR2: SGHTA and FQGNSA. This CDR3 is CASSLQRGHEQFF. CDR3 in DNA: TGTGCCAGCAGCCTTCAGAGGGGCCATGAGCAGTTCTTC.

As DNA, the CDR3 is TGTGCCAGCAGCTACGGGGAAGGACCGTCTGGGGCCAACGTCCTGACTTTC. Its translation is CASSYGEGPSGANVLTF. V and J are TRBV7-6 and TRBJ2-6, with TRBD2 as a possible D gene (5 bases). Germline CDR1 is SGHVS and CDR2 is FNYEAQ. The CDR3 is made up of 17 amino acids. The V end was cut by 4 bases, the J end by 1 base, with 14 bases between.

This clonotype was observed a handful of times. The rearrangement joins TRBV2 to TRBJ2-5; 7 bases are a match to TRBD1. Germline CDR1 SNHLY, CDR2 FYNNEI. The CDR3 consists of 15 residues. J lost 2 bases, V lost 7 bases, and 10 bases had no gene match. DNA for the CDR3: TGTGCCAGCACCTTAGGCAGGGGGAGTCAAGAGACCCAGTACTTC. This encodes CASTLGRGSQETQYF. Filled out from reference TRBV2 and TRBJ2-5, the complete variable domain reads EPEVTQTPSHQVTQMGQEVILRCVPISNHLYFYWYRQILGQKVEFLVSFYNNEISEKSEIFDDQFSVERPDGSNFTLKIRSTKLEDSAMYFCASTLGRGSQETQYFGPGTRLLVL.

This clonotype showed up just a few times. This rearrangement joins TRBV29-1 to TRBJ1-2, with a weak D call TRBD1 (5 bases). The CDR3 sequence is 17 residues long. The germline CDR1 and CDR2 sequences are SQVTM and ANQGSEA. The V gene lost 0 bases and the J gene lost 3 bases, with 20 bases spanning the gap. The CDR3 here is CSVEDNTGLYRHYGYTF. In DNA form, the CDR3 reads TGCAGCGTTGAAGATAATACAGGCCTCTACCGCCACTATGGCTACACCTTC.

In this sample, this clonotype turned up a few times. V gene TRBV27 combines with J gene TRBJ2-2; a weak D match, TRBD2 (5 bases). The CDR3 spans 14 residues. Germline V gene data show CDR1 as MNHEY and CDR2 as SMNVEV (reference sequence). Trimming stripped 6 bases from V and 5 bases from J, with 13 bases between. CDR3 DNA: TGTGCCAGCAGACCCCGGACGGGAACCGGGGAGCTGTTTTTT. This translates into CASRPRTGTGELFF.

The CDR3 region has the DNA TGCAGAGTTCAGCCGGGACAGGGCCACAATGAGCAGTTCTTC. It yields the protein CRVQPGQGHNEQFF. The chain combines TRBV29-1 with TRBJ2-1, with 9 nucleotides matching TRBD1. Germline CDR1 is SQVTM and CDR2 is ANQGSEA. The CDR3 is made up of 14 amino acids.

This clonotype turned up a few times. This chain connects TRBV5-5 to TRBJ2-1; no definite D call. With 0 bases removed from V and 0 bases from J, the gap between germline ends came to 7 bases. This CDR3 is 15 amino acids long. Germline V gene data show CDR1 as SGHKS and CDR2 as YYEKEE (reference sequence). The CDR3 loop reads CASSLEVFSYNEQFF. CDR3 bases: TGTGCCAGCAGCTTGGAGGTATTCTCCTACAATGAGCAGTTCTTC.

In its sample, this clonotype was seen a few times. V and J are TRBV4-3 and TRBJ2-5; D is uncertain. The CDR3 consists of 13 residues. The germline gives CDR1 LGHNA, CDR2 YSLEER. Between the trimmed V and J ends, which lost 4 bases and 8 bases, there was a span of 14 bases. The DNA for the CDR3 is TGCGCCAGCAGCCCCGTTAGGTCGTCAACCCAGTACTTC. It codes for CASSPVRSSTQYF.